This entry lists 9 T cell receptor beta chains sequenced from one sample in a study of brain T cells in children with intractable seizures. Profiled with immunoSEQ multiplex PCR; TCRdb holds only in-frame clones, not every one. This sample has 300,000 to 400,000 clones, with over 85% found just once. Time point meaning: blood from clinic visit 5 months post-surgery; TSC patient then seizure free. The source was peripheral blood, collected 5 to 6 months after surgery. The receptor source for this set is a boy under two years old with tuberous sclerosis and intractable seizures.

Written as DNA, the CDR3 is TGTGCCAGCAGTTTGGCGGGTGGGGGAAACTATGGCTACACCTTC. Protein product: CASSLAGGGNYGYTF. The chain joins TRBV28 to TRBJ1-2; TRBD1 is a possible D gene (5 bases). Germline V gene data show CDR1 as MDHEN and CDR2 as SYDVKM. V lost 3 bases to trimming and J lost 2 bases, with 13 bases between them. CDR3 length equals 15 residues.

This clone has just one count. The CDR3 DNA reads as TGTGCCAGCAGCGTAGCGTCGGGTGTTGGGCAGACATATGGCTACACCTTC. It translates to CASSVASGVGQTYGYTF. This chain uses TRBV9 with TRBJ1-2; D call uncertain. The germline V gene encodes CDR1 SGDLS and CDR2 YYNGEE. The CDR3 is made up of 17 amino acids. Trimming removed 0 bases at V and 5 bases at J, with 20 bases between.

J is TRBJ2-1 and V is TRBV19; 10 nucleotides agree with TRBD2. With 4 bases clipped from V and 6 bases from J, the junction kept 9 bases outside the gene matches. CDR1 is LNHDA, CDR2 SQIVND, per germline (reference sequence). The CDR3 length is 16 residues. DNA for the CDR3: TGTGCCAGTAGTACCGATGGAGCGGGGGGGGCCAATGAGCAGTTCTTC. Translation: CASSTDGAGGANEQFF. The whole variable domain, remainder taken from reference TRBV19 and TRBJ2-1, is DGGITQSPKYLFRKEGQNVTLSCEQNLNHDAMYWYRQDPGQGLRLIYYSQIVNDFQKGDIAEGYSVSREKKESFPLTVTSAQKNPTAFYLCASSTDGAGGANEQFFGPGTRLTVL.

V is TRBV29-1 and J is TRBJ1-2; the D is unclear. This CDR3 contains 12 residues. Looked up from germline, CDR1 is SQVTM and CDR2 is ANQGSEA. V was shortened by 6 bases and J by 8 bases, with 16 bases between the two germline ends. CDR3 bases: TGCAGCGTCCCTGGTACCTTTGGCGGCTACACCTTC. Translation: CSVPGTFGGYTF.

The chain joins TRBV5-1 to TRBJ2-4, with a weak D call TRBD1 (5 bases). This CDR3 comprises 13 residues. V lost 5 bases, J lost 5 bases, and 11 bases lay in between. Germline CDR1 reads SGHRS; CDR2 reads YFSETQ. CDR3 nucleotide sequence: TGCGCCAGCAGGAGCCAAGGGGAAAACATTCAGTACTTC. Translated, it gives CASRSQGENIQYF.

The chain uses TRBV7-9 and TRBJ2-7; TRBD2 matches at 8 bases. CDR3 length: 15 residues. Germline CDR1 and CDR2: SEHNR and FQNEAQ (reference sequence). Trimming took 5 bases from V and 3 from J; bases not matched to a gene: 9. Here the CDR3 DNA reads TGTGCCAGCAGCCCACCCGGGGGGGGCAGCTACGAGCAGTACTTC. Its protein product is CASSPPGGGSYEQYF.

This clone was detected once. V is TRBV29-1 and J is TRBJ2-7, with a tentative D call TRBD2 (5 bases). The V and J ends lost 3 bases and 1 base respectively, with 13 bases between them. The CDR3 loop spans 14 amino acids. The germline V gene encodes CDR1 SQVTM and CDR2 ANQGSEA. CDR3 loop: CSVDSRGESYEQYF. The CDR3 nucleotides are TGCAGCGTTGATTCCCGGGGAGAATCCTACGAGCAGTACTTC.

This clone has only one observation. The chain joins TRBV7-9 to TRBJ1-2; tentative D call: TRBD1 (5 bases). The V gene lost 5 bases and the J gene lost 0 bases, with 22 bases spanning the gap. This CDR3 has 18 amino acids. Germline V gene lookup returns CDR1 SEHNR and CDR2 FQNEAQ (reference sequence). CDR3 nucleotides: TGTGCCAGCAGCCCCATCCTCAACGCAGACAGACCTAACTATGGCTACACCTTC. Its protein product is CASSPILNADRPNYGYTF.

The genes are TRBV9 and TRBJ2-1; unclear D gene. This CDR3 spans 15 amino acids. V lost 5 bases to trimming and J lost 5 bases, with 17 bases between them. Germline V lookup: CDR1 SGDLS, CDR2 YYNGEE. This chain's CDR3 is CASSFRPAQDNEQFF. The CDR3 nucleotides read TGTGCCAGCAGTTTCCGGCCCGCGCAGGACAATGAGCAGTTCTTC.